This is a list of T cell receptor beta chains from one sample in a study of T cell responses to AZD1222 COVID-19 vaccine. TCRdb's copy holds only in-frame clones and misses some; the assay was immunoSEQ multiplex PCR. The sample consists of some 180,000 clones, about 90% of them appearing once. Sequenced material: peripheral blood, taken on day 0 of AZD1222 vaccination. The receptors were sampled from an adult in good health. The CDR3 runs from the conserved cysteine through the conserved F or W. The order of the fields is V gene, clone size, J gene, D gene, CDR3 protein, CDR3 DNA. The D gene is left open where the match is weak. Not every row has a clone size; where given, it reads once, few, many or a size class.

v_call: TRBV5-1; clone_size: NA; j_call: TRBJ1-4; d_call: NA; cdr3_aa: CASSLGARANEKLFF; cdr3_nt: TGCGCCAGCAGCTTGGGCGCCCGAGCTAATGAAAAACTGTTTTTT
v_call: TRBV6-2/TRBV6-3; clone_size: few; j_call: TRBJ1-1; d_call: NA; cdr3_aa: CASSYREHTEAFF; cdr3_nt: TGTGCCAGCAGTTACAGGGAGCACACTGAAGCTTTCTTT
v_call: TRBV3-1/TRBV3-2; clone_size: NA; j_call: TRBJ2-5; d_call: NA; cdr3_aa: CASSHGGETQYF; cdr3_nt: TGTGCCAGCAGCCATGGGGGAGAGACCCAGTACTTC
v_call: TRBV6-2/TRBV6-3; clone_size: NA; j_call: TRBJ2-2; d_call: TRBD2; cdr3_aa: CASSLWTSGTGELFF; cdr3_nt: TGTGCCAGCAGTTTATGGACTAGCGGCACCGGGGAGCTGTTTTTT
v_call: TRBV6-5; clone_size: NA; j_call: TRBJ1-6; d_call: NA; cdr3_aa: CASSYLPVGNSPLHF; cdr3_nt: TGTGCCAGCAGCTACCTCCCTGTGGGTAATTCACCCCTCCACTTT
v_call: TRBV28; clone_size: NA; j_call: TRBJ1-2; d_call: TRBD1; cdr3_aa: CASSLQETGGGGYTF; cdr3_nt: TGTGCCAGCAGCCTGCAGGAGACAGGGGGCGGTGGCTACACCTTC
v_call: TRBV7-2; clone_size: NA; j_call: TRBJ2-1; d_call: NA; cdr3_aa: CASSSGAYNEQFF; cdr3_nt: TGTGCCAGTTCCAGTGGCGCCTACAATGAGCAGTTCTTC
v_call: TRBV19; clone_size: NA; j_call: TRBJ1-2; d_call: TRBD1; cdr3_aa: CASTQNIPTGLVGYTF; cdr3_nt: TGTGCCAGTACCCAAAACATACCGACAGGGCTGGTTGGCTACACCTTC
v_call: TRBV28; clone_size: NA; j_call: TRBJ1-4; d_call: NA; cdr3_aa: CASSYLSIATNEKLFF; cdr3_nt: TGTGCCAGCAGTTACCTATCCATTGCAACTAATGAAAAACTGTTTTTT
v_call: TRBV6-5; clone_size: NA; j_call: TRBJ1-2; d_call: NA; cdr3_aa: CASRTGGLNYGYTF; cdr3_nt: TGTGCCAGCAGAACTGGGGGACTTAACTATGGCTACACCTTC
v_call: TRBV19; clone_size: NA; j_call: TRBJ1-3; d_call: NA; cdr3_aa: CASNSADFSGNTIYF; cdr3_nt: TGTGCCAGTAATTCCGCGGACTTCTCTGGAAACACCATATATTTT
v_call: TRBV5-4; clone_size: once; j_call: TRBJ2-2; d_call: TRBD1; cdr3_aa: CASSLDRGRAGELFF; cdr3_nt: TGTGCCAGCAGCTTAGACAGGGGAAGGGCCGGGGAGCTGTTTTTT
v_call: TRBV19; clone_size: NA; j_call: TRBJ2-1; d_call: NA; cdr3_aa: CASSRFGGAPTGEQFF; cdr3_nt: TGTGCCAGTAGTAGGTTTGGGGGGGCTCCTACAGGTGAGCAGTTCTTC
v_call: TRBV10-3; clone_size: NA; j_call: TRBJ2-3; d_call: TRBD1; cdr3_aa: CASERGQGTDTQYF; cdr3_nt: TGTGCCAGCGAACGAGGACAGGGAACAGATACGCAGTATTTT
v_call: TRBV5-1; clone_size: NA; j_call: TRBJ2-3; d_call: NA; cdr3_aa: CASSLTGRSTDTQYF; cdr3_nt: TGCGCCAGCAGCTTGACGGGTCGGTCGACAGATACGCAGTATTTT
v_call: TRBV4-1; clone_size: once; j_call: TRBJ1-4; d_call: NA; cdr3_aa: CASRPTHPNEKLFF; cdr3_nt: TGCGCCAGCAGACCCACTCACCCTAATGAAAAACTGTTTTTT
v_call: TRBV5-6; clone_size: NA; j_call: TRBJ2-2; d_call: NA; cdr3_aa: CASSGGNTGELFF; cdr3_nt: TGTGCCAGCAGTGGGGGGAACACCGGGGAGCTGTTTTTT
v_call: TRBV5-6; clone_size: NA; j_call: TRBJ1-2; d_call: TRBD1; cdr3_aa: CASSETPGTGTGGYTF; cdr3_nt: TGTGCCAGCAGCGAAACCCCCGGGACAGGGACTGGTGGCTACACCTTC
v_call: TRBV19; clone_size: NA; j_call: TRBJ1-5; d_call: NA; cdr3_aa: CASSIWGSNQPQHF; cdr3_nt: TGTGCCAGTAGTATCTGGGGTAGCAATCAGCCCCAGCATTTT
v_call: TRBV2; clone_size: NA; j_call: TRBJ1-5; d_call: NA; cdr3_aa: CASSGVAWTGAGQPQHF; cdr3_nt: TGTGCCAGCAGTGGGGTAGCATGGACGGGGGCCGGTCAGCCCCAGCATTTT
v_call: TRBV6-5; clone_size: NA; j_call: TRBJ1-6; d_call: NA; cdr3_aa: CASSYTGGRYNSPLHF; cdr3_nt: TGTGCCAGCAGTTACACCGGCGGCCGGTATAATTCACCCCTCCACTTT
v_call: TRBV20-1; clone_size: once; j_call: TRBJ2-7; d_call: NA; cdr3_aa: CSARDSYEQYF; cdr3_nt: TGCAGTGCTAGGGACAGCTACGAGCAGTACTTC
v_call: TRBV27; clone_size: NA; j_call: TRBJ2-7; d_call: NA; cdr3_aa: CASSLGVIYEQYF; cdr3_nt: TGTGCCAGCAGTTTGGGTGTAATCTACGAGCAGTACTTC
v_call: TRBV10-1; clone_size: NA; j_call: TRBJ2-7; d_call: NA; cdr3_aa: CASSDGGASYEQYF; cdr3_nt: TGCGCCAGCAGTGACGGCGGGGCCTCCTACGAGCAGTACTTC
v_call: TRBV7-8; clone_size: NA; j_call: TRBJ1-1; d_call: NA; cdr3_aa: CASSFPGAGDTEAFF; cdr3_nt: TGTGCCAGCAGCTTCCCGGGCGCGGGGGACACTGAAGCTTTCTTT
v_call: TRBV6-2/TRBV6-3; clone_size: NA; j_call: TRBJ1-2; d_call: TRBD1; cdr3_aa: CASSQQGAGNSYGYTF; cdr3_nt: TGTGCCAGCAGTCAACAGGGGGCCGGTAACAGCTATGGCTACACCTTC
v_call: TRBV30; clone_size: NA; j_call: TRBJ1-1; d_call: NA; cdr3_aa: CAWSEANTEAFF; cdr3_nt: TGTGCCTGGAGCGAGGCAAACACTGAAGCTTTCTTT
v_call: TRBV19; clone_size: NA; j_call: TRBJ1-5; d_call: TRBD1; cdr3_aa: CASRRTRDSALGNQPQHF; cdr3_nt: TGTGCCAGTAGGAGGACCAGGGACAGCGCCTTGGGCAATCAGCCCCAGCATTTT
v_call: TRBV24-1; clone_size: NA; j_call: TRBJ2-2; d_call: NA; cdr3_aa: CATSGVGLLTGELFF; cdr3_nt: TGTGCCACCAGTGGGGTCGGGCTACTCACCGGGGAGCTGTTTTTT
v_call: TRBV6-5; clone_size: NA; j_call: TRBJ2-7; d_call: NA; cdr3_aa: CASSLFRGLYEQYF; cdr3_nt: TGTGCCAGCAGTCTTTTCAGGGGTTTGTACGAGCAGTACTTC
v_call: TRBV6-4; clone_size: NA; j_call: TRBJ2-1; d_call: NA; cdr3_aa: CASSRGIGFNEQFF; cdr3_nt: TGTGCCAGTTCTAGAGGGATAGGGTTCAATGAGCAGTTCTTC
v_call: TRBV9; clone_size: NA; j_call: TRBJ1-2; d_call: NA; cdr3_aa: CASSLLLAKDGYTF; cdr3_nt: TGTGCCAGCAGTCTGCTTCTGGCGAAGGATGGCTACACCTTC
v_call: TRBV18; clone_size: NA; j_call: TRBJ2-1; d_call: NA; cdr3_aa: CASSPPSAARYNEQFF; cdr3_nt: TGTGCCAGCTCACCACCTAGCGCGGCTAGGTACAATGAGCAGTTCTTC
v_call: TRBV7-9; clone_size: NA; j_call: TRBJ2-6; d_call: TRBD1; cdr3_aa: CASTRTGLSGANVLTF; cdr3_nt: TGTGCCAGCACCAGGACAGGCCTCTCTGGGGCCAACGTCCTGACTTTC
v_call: TRBV19; clone_size: NA; j_call: TRBJ2-1; d_call: TRBD1; cdr3_aa: CASKDREYNEQFF; cdr3_nt: TGTGCCAGTAAAGACAGGGAATACAATGAGCAGTTCTTC
v_call: TRBV19; clone_size: NA; j_call: TRBJ1-1; d_call: NA; cdr3_aa: CASSISELNTEAFF; cdr3_nt: TGTGCCAGTAGTATATCAGAGTTGAACACTGAAGCTTTCTTT
v_call: TRBV19; clone_size: NA; j_call: TRBJ2-1; d_call: NA; cdr3_aa: CASSTITTRSSYNEQFF; cdr3_nt: TGTGCCAGTAGTACTATCACCACTAGGAGCTCCTACAATGAGCAGTTCTTC
v_call: TRBV4-1; clone_size: NA; j_call: TRBJ1-5; d_call: NA; cdr3_aa: CASSQDAQDRRADNQPQHF; cdr3_nt: TGCGCCAGCAGCCAAGATGCACAGGATCGGAGGGCCGACAATCAGCCCCAGCATTTT
v_call: TRBV24-1; clone_size: NA; j_call: TRBJ1-5; d_call: NA; cdr3_aa: CATSLGGVNQPQHF; cdr3_nt: TGTGCCACCAGTTTGGGGGGTGTCAATCAGCCCCAGCATTTT
v_call: TRBV2; clone_size: NA; j_call: TRBJ1-1; d_call: TRBD1; cdr3_aa: CASQRDRDLIGEAFF; cdr3_nt: TGTGCCAGCCAACGAGACAGGGATTTGATCGGTGAAGCTTTCTTT
v_call: TRBV12-3/TRBV12-4; clone_size: NA; j_call: TRBJ2-4; d_call: TRBD1; cdr3_aa: CASSPGTGDIQYF; cdr3_nt: TGTGCCAGCAGTCCCGGGACAGGGGACATTCAGTACTTC
v_call: TRBV19; clone_size: NA; j_call: TRBJ1-2; d_call: TRBD1; cdr3_aa: CASFGQEYHYGYTF; cdr3_nt: TGTGCCAGTTTCGGACAGGAATATCACTATGGCTACACCTTC
v_call: TRBV7-2; clone_size: NA; j_call: TRBJ2-5; d_call: TRBD1; cdr3_aa: CASSGRDRGQETQYF; cdr3_nt: TGTGCCAGCAGCGGACGGGACAGGGGACAAGAGACCCAGTACTTC
v_call: TRBV28; clone_size: NA; j_call: TRBJ1-5; d_call: NA; cdr3_aa: CASGAGDQPQHF; cdr3_nt: TGTGCCAGCGGGGCAGGGGATCAGCCCCAGCATTTT
v_call: TRBV4-2; clone_size: NA; j_call: TRBJ1-2; d_call: TRBD1; cdr3_aa: CASSQDNRGDRGSGYTF; cdr3_nt: TGTGCCAGCAGCCAAGATAATAGGGGGGACAGGGGGTCTGGCTACACCTTC
v_call: TRBV7-9; clone_size: few; j_call: TRBJ2-7; d_call: NA; cdr3_aa: CASSHGDYEQYF; cdr3_nt: TGTGCCAGCTCCCACGGGGACTACGAGCAGTACTTC
v_call: TRBV18; clone_size: NA; j_call: TRBJ2-2; d_call: NA; cdr3_aa: CASSFRTGATGELFF; cdr3_nt: TGTGCCAGCTCATTTAGGACGGGGGCCACCGGGGAGCTGTTTTTT
v_call: TRBV6-5; clone_size: NA; j_call: TRBJ1-5; d_call: NA; cdr3_aa: CASSPLGNQPQHF; cdr3_nt: TGTGCCAGCAGTCCCCTAGGCAATCAGCCCCAGCATTTT
v_call: TRBV7-2; clone_size: NA; j_call: TRBJ2-1; d_call: TRBD2; cdr3_aa: CASSLPSGRFGNEQFF; cdr3_nt: TGTGCCAGCAGCTTACCTAGCGGGAGGTTCGGCAATGAGCAGTTCTTC
v_call: TRBV5-1; clone_size: NA; j_call: TRBJ1-2; d_call: NA; cdr3_aa: CASSFSVMGGYTF; cdr3_nt: TGCGCCAGCAGCTTTAGTGTAATGGGGGGCTACACCTTC
v_call: TRBV5-5; clone_size: NA; j_call: TRBJ2-3; d_call: TRBD2; cdr3_aa: CASSYSGFWADTQYF; cdr3_nt: TGTGCCAGCAGTTATAGCGGGTTCTGGGCAGATACGCAGTATTTT